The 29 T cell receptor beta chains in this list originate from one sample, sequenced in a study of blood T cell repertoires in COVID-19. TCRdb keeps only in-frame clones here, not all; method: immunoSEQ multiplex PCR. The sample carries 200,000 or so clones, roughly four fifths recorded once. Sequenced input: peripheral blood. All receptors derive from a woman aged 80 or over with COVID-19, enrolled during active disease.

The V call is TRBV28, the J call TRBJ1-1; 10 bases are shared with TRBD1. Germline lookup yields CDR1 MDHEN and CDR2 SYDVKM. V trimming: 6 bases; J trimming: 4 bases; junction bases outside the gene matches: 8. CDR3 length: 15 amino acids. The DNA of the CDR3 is TGTGCCAGCAGACACCGGGACAGGGGATTCACTGAAGCTTTCTTT. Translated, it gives CASRHRDRGFTEAFF.

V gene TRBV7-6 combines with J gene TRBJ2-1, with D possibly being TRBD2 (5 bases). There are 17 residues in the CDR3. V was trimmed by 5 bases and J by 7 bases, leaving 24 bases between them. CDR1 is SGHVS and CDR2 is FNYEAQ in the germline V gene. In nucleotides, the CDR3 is TGTGCCAGCAGCCCCCATCCCAGCGGCAGGAGAGGGAATGAGCAGTTCTTC. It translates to CASSPHPSGRRGNEQFF.

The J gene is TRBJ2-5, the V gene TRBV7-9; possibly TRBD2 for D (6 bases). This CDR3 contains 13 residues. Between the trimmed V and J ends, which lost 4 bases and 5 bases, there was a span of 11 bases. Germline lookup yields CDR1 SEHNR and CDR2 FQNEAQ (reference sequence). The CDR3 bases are TGTGCCAGCAGCTCCGGGAGCTACGAGACCCAGTACTTC. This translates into CASSSGSYETQYF. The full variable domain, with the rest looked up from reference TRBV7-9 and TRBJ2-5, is DTGVSQNPRHKITKRGQNVTFRCDPISEHNRLYWYRQTLGQGPEFLTYFQNEAQLEKSRLLSDRFSAERPKGSFSTLEIQRTEQGDSAMYLCASSSGSYETQYFGPGTRLLVL.

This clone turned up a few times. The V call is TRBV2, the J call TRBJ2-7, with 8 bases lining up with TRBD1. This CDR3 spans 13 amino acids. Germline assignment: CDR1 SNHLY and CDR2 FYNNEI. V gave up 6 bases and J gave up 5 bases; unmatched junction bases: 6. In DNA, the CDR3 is TGTGCCAGCAGCCGGACAGGGTGGCACGAGCAGTACTTC. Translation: CASSRTGWHEQYF.

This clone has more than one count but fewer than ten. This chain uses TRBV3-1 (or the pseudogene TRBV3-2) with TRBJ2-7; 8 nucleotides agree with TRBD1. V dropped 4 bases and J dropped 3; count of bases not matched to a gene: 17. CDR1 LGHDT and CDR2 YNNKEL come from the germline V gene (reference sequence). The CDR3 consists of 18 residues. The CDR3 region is CASSLTGEKFSPHYEQYF. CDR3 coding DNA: TGTGCCAGCAGCCTGACAGGGGAAAAATTCTCTCCCCACTACGAGCAGTACTTC.

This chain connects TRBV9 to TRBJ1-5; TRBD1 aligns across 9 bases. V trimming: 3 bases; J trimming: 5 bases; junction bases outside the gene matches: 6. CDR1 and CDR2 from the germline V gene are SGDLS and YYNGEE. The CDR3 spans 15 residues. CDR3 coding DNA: TGTGCCAGCAGCGAAGGACAGGGGTCTTATCAGCCCCAGCATTTT. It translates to CASSEGQGSYQPQHF.

CDR3 residues: CASKRQGLVQDTQYF. The CDR3 DNA sequence: TGTGCCAGCAAAAGGCAGGGACTAGTTCAAGATACGCAGTATTTT. The rearrangement uses TRBV2 and TRBJ2-3, with 8 bases aligning to TRBD2. V gave up 7 bases and J gave up 5 bases; unmatched junction bases: 11. This CDR3 has 15 residues. In germline, CDR1 is SNHLY, CDR2 FYNNEI.

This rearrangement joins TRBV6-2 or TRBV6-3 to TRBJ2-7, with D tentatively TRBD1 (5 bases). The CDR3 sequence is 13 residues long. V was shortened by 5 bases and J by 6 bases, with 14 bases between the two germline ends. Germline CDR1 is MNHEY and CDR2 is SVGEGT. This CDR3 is CASSLQDPGEQYF. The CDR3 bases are TGTGCCAGCAGTCTACAGGACCCGGGCGAGCAGTACTTC.

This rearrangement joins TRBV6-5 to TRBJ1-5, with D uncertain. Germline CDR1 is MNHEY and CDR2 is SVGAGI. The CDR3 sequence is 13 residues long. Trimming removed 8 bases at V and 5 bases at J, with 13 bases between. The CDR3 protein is CASVWREDQPQHF. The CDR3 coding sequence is TGTGCCAGCGTTTGGAGGGAAGATCAGCCCCAGCATTTT.

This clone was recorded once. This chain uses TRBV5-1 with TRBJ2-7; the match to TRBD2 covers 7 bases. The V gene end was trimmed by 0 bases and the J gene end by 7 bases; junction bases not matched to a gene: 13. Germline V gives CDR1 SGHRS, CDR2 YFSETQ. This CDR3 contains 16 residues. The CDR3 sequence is CASSLDGASGIREQYF. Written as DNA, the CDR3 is TGCGCCAGCAGCTTGGACGGGGCTAGCGGTATTCGGGAGCAGTACTTC. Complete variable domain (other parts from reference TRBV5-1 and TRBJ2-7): KAGVTQTPRYLIKTRGQQVTLSCSPISGHRSVSWYQQTPGQGLQFLFEYFSETQRNKGNFPGRFSGRQFSNSRSEMNVSTLELGDSALYLCASSLDGASGIREQYFGPGTRLTVT.

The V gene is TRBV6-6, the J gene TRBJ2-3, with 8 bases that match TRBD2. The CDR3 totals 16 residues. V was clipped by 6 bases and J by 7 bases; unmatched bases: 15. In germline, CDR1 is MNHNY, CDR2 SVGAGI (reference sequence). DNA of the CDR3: TGTGCCAGCAGACCTACTACTAGCGGAACACAACATACGCAGTATTTT. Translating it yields CASRPTTSGTQHTQYF.

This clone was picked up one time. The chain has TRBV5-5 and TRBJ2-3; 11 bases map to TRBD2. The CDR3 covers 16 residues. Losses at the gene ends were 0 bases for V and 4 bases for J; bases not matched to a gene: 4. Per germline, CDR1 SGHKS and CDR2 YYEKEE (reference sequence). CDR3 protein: CASSLGLAGLSDTQYF. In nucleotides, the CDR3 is TGTGCCAGCAGCTTGGGACTAGCGGGACTGTCAGATACGCAGTATTTT.

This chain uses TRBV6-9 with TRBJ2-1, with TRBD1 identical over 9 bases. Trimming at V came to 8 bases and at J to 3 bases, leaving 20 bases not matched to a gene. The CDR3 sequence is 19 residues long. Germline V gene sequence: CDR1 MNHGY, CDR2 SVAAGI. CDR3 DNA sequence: TGTGCCAGCGTCTTACCCGAGTCAACAGGGGGCATTTTCTACAATGAGCAGTTCTTC. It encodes CASVLPESTGGIFYNEQFF.

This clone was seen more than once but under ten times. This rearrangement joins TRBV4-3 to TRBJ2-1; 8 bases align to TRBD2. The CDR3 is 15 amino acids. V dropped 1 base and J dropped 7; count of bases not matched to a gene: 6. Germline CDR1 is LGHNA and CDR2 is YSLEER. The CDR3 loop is CASSQVAGGANEQFF. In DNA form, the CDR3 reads TGCGCCAGCAGCCAAGTTGCCGGGGGGGCAAATGAGCAGTTCTTC.

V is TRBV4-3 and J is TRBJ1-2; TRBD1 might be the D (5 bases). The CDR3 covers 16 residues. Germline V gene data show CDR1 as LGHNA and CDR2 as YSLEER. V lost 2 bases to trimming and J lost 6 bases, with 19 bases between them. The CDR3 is CASSQLQDGFSNGYTF. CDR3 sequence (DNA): TGCGCCAGCAGCCAATTACAGGACGGCTTTTCGAATGGCTACACCTTC.

The CDR3 sequence is CASSFRFTRRNTEAFF. The CDR3 nucleotides are TGTGCCAGCAGTTTTAGGTTCACAAGGAGAAACACTGAAGCTTTCTTT. The chain combines TRBV28 with TRBJ1-1, with D hard to call. The germline V and J ends were trimmed by 3 bases and 2 bases, with 16 bases remaining between them. The CDR3 consists of 16 residues. The germline V gene has CDR1 MDHEN and CDR2 SYDVKM.

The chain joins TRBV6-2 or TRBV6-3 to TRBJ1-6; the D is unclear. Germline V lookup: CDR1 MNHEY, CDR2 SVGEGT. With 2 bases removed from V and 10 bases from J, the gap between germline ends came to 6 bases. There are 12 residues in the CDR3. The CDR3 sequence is CASSYPLSPLHF. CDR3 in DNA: TGTGCCAGCAGTTACCCACTCTCACCCCTCCACTTT.

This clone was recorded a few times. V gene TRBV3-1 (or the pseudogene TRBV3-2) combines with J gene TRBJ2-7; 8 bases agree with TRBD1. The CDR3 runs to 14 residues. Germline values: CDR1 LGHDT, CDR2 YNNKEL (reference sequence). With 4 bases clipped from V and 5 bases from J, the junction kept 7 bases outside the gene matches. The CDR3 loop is CASSRWTGYHEQYF. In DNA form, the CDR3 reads TGTGCCAGCAGCCGTTGGACAGGGTACCACGAGCAGTACTTC.

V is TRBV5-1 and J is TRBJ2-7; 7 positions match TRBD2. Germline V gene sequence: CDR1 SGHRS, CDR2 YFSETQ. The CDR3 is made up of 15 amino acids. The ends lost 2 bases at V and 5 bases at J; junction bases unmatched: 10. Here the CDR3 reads CASSFRGAGLDEQYF. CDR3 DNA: TGCGCCAGCAGCTTCCGTGGAGCGGGGTTAGACGAGCAGTACTTC.

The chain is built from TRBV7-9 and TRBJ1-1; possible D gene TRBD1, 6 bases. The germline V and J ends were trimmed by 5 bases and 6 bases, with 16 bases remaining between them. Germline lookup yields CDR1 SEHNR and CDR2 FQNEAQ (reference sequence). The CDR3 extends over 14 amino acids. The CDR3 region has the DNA TGTGCCAGCAGCCCGATACAGGGACGAGCTGAAGCTTTCTTT. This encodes CASSPIQGRAEAFF.

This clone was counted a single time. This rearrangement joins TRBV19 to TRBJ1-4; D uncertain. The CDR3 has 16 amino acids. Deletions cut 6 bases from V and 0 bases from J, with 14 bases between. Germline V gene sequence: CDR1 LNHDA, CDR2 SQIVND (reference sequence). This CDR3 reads CASSRGGATTNEKLFF. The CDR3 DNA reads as TGTGCCAGTAGCAGAGGCGGTGCTACAACTAATGAAAAACTGTTTTTT.

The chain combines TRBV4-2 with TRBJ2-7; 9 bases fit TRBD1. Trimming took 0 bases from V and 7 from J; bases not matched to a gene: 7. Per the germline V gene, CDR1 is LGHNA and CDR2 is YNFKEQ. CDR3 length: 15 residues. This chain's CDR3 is CASSQEAGQGREQYF. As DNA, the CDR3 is TGTGCCAGCAGCCAAGAGGCGGGACAGGGAAGGGAGCAGTACTTC.

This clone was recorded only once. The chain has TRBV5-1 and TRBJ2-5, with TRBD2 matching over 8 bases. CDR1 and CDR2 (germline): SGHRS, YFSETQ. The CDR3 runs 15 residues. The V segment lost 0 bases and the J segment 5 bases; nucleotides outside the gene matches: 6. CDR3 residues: CASSLGTSFWETQYF. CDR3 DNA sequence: TGCGCCAGCAGCTTGGGGACTAGCTTCTGGGAGACCCAGTACTTC.

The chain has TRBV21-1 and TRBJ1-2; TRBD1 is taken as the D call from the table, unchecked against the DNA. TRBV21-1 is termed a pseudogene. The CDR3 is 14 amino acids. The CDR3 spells CAKPGQGRHYGYTF. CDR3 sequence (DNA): TGTGCCAAACCGGGACAGGGTCGCCACTATGGCTACACCTTC.

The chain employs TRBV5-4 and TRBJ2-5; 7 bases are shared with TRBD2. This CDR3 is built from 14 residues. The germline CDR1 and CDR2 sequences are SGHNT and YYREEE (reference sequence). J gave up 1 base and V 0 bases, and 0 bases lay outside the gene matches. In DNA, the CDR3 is TGTGCCAGCAGCTTGGGCGGGGGCCAAGAGACCCAGTACTTC. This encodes CASSLGGGQETQYF.

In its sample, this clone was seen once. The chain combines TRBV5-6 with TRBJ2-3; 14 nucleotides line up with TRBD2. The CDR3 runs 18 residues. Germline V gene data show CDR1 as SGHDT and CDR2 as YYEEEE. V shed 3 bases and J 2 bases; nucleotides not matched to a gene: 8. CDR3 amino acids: CASSWGGLAGDITDTQYF. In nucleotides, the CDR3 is TGTGCCAGCAGCTGGGGGGGACTAGCGGGAGATATCACAGATACGCAGTATTTT.

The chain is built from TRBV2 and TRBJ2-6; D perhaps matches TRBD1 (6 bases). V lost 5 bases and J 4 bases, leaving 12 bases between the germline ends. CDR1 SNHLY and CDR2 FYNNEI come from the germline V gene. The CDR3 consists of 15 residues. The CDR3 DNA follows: TGTGCCAGCAGTATTGACAGGTCCGGGGCCAACGTCCTGACTTTC. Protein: CASSIDRSGANVLTF. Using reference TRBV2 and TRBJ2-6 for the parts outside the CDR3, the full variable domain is EPEVTQTPSHQVTQMGQEVILRCVPISNHLYFYWYRQILGQKVEFLVSFYNNEISEKSEIFDDQFSVERPDGSNFTLKIRSTKLEDSAMYFCASSIDRSGANVLTFGAGSRLTVL.

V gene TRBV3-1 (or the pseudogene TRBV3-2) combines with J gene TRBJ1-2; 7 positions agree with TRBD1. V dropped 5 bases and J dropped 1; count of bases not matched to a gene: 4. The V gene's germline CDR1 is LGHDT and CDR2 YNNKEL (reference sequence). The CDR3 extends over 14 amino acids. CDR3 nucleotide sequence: TGTGCCAGCAGCTCACAGGGGTTTAACTATGGCTACACCTTC. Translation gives CASSSQGFNYGYTF.

DNA of the CDR3: TGCGCCAGCAGCCAGCTTGGCGGGGGGCAGAGGGGCACAGATACGCAGTATTTT. Translating gives CASSQLGGGQRGTDTQYF. This sequence joins TRBV4-1 and TRBJ2-3, with 8 bases fitting TRBD2. CDR1 MGHRA and CDR2 YSYEKL come from the germline V gene. CDR3 size: 18 residues. The V and J ends lost 3 bases and 1 base, in that order; junction bases with no gene match: 12.